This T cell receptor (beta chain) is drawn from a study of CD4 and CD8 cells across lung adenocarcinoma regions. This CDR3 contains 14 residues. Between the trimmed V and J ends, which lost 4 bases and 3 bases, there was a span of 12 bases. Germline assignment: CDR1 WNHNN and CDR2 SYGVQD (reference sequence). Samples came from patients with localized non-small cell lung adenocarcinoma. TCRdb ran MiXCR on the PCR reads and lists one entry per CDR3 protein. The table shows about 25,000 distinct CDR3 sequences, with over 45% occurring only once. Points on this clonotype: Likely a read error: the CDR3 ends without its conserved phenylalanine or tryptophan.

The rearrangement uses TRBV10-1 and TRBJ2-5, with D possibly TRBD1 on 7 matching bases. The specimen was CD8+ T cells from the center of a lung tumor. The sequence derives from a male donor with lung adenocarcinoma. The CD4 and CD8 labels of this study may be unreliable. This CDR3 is CASSGGRGEETQYS. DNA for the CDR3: TGCGCCAGCAGTGGTGGCAGGGGGGAAGAGACCCAGTACTCC.